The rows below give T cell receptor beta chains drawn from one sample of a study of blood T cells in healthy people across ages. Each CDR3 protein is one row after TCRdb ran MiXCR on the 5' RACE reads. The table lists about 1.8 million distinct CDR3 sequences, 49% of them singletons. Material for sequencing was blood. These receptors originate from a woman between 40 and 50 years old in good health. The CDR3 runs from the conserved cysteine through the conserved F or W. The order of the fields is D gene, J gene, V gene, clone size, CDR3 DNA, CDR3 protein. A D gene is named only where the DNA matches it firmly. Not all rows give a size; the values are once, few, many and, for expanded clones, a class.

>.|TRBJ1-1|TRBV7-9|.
TGTGCCAGCAGCCCCGAGGGACGGGGCACTGAAGCTTTCTTT
CASSPEGRGTEAFF
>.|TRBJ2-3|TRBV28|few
TGTGCCAGCAGTTTTAGGGGGTCTGTGCGAGCTACAGATACGCAGTATTTT
CASSFRGSVRATDTQYF
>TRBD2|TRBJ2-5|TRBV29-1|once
TGCAGCGTTGTGGGGGGGGTCCGGGAGACCCAGTACTTC
CSVVGGVRETQYF
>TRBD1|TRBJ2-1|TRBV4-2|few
TGTGCCAGCAGCCAAGATGGACAGGGGGCCGATGAGCAGTTCTTC
CASSQDGQGADEQFF
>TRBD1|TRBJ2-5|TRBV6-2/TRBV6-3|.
TGTGCCAGCAGTTCCCTCGCCGGGACAGGGCGCCAAGAGACCCAGTACTTC
CASSSLAGTGRQETQYF
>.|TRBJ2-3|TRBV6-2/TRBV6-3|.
TGTGCCAGCTACCTTTGGGCGGGGAGCACAGATACGCAGTATTTT
CASYLWAGSTDTQYF
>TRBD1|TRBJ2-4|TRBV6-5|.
TGTGCCAGCAGTTACCTTGGGGACAGGAGGCAGTACTTC
CASSYLGDRRQYF
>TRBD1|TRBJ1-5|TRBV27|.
TGTGCCAGCAGTTCGAGGACAGGTACGGAATATAGCAATCAGCCCCAGCATTTT
CASSSRTGTEYSNQPQHF
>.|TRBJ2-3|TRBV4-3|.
TGCGCCAGCAGCCTCCAACCATGGGCATATACGCAGTATTTT
CASSLQPWAYTQYF
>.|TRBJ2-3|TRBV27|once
TGTGCCAGCGGAGGACGCGGCCGGGCCGGATTTGCGGATACGCAGTATTTT
CASGGRGRAGFADTQYF
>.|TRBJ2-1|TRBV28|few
TGTGCCAGCAGTTTATTATCAGAGTACAATGAGCAGTTCTTC
CASSLLSEYNEQFF
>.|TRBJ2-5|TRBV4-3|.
TGCGCCAGCAGCCCCTACGTAGCTTGGAGCAAAGAGACCCAGTACTTC
CASSPYVAWSKETQYF
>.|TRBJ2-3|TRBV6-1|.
TGTGCCAGCAGTGAAGCTACGACGGGGAACCCGAGCACAGATACGCAGTATTTT
CASSEATTGNPSTDTQYF
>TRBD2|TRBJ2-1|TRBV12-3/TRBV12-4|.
TGTGCCAGCAGCCGCCTGGGTTCTAGCGGGGTTTTTGAGCAGTTCTTC
CASSRLGSSGVFEQFF